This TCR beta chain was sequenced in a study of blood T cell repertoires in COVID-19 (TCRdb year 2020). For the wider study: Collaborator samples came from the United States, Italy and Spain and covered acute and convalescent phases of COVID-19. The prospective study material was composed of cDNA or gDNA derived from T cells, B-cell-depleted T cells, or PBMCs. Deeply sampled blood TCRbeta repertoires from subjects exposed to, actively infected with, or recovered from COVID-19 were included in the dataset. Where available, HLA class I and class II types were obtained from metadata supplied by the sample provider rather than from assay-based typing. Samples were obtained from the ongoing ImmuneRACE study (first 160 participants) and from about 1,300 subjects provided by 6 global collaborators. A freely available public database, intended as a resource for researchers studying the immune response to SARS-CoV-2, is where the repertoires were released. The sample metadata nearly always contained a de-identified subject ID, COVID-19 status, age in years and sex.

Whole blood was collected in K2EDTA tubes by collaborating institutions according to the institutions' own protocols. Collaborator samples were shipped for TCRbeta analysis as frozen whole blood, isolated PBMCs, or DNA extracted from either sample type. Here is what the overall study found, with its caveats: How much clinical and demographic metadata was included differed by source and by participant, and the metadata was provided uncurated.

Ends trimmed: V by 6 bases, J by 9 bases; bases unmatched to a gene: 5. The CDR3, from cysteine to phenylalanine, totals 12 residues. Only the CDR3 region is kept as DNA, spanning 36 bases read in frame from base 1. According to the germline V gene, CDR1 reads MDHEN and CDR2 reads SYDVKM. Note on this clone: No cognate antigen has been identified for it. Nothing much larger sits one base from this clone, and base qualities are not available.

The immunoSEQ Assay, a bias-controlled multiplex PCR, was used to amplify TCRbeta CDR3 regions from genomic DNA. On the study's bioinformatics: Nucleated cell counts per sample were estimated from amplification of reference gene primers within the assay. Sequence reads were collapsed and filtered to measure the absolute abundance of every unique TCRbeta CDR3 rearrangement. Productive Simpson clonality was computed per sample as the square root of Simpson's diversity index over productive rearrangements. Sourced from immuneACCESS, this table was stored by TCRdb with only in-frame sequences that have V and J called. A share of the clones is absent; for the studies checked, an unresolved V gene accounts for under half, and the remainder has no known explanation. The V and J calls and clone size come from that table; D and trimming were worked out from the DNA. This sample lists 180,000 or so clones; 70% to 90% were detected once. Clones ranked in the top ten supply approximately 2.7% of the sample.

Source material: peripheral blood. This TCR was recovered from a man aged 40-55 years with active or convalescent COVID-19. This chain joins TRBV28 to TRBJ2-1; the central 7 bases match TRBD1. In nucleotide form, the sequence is TGTGCCAGCAGGACAGGGTTCGGTGAGCAGTTCTTC. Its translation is CASRTGFGEQFF.